This TCR beta chain is from a study of shared clonotypes between healthy human individuals. The CDR3 is 16 residues long. Trimming removed 5 bases from V and 1 base from J; junction bases left unmatched: 4. Germline lookup yields CDR1 WNHNN and CDR2 SYGVQD (reference sequence). Profiled with immunoSEQ multiplex PCR; TCRdb holds only in-frame clones, not every one. Altogether a few million clones are present, about 92% being singletons, with the ten largest covering roughly 0.36%. This TCR was sampled from a man aged 18 to 30 in good health. Some clones in this sample may be carry-over from other donors' samples. The V call is TRBV10-1, the J call TRBJ2-3, with TRBD2 identical over 12 bases. Material: naive CD4+ T cells from PBMCs. Specified subset: CD45RA+ positively selected. CDR3 protein: CASSTGLAGGTDTQYF. The CDR3, as DNA: TGCGCCAGCAGTACGGGACTAGCGGGTGGCACAGATACGCAGTATTTT.